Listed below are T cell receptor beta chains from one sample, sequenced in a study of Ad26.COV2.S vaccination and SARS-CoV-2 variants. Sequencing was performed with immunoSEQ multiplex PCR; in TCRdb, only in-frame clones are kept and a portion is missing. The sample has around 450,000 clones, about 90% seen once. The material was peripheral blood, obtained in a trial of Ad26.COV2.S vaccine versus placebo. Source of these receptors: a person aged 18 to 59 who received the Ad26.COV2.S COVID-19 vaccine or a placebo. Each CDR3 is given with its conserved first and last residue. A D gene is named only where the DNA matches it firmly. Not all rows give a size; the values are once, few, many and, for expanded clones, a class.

CASSFPFSGANVLTF	TGTGCCAGCAGTTTTCCCTTCTCTGGGGCCAACGTCCTGACTTTC	TRBJ2-6	few	NA	TRBV6-2/TRBV6-3
CASSSRQGVYEQYF	TGTGCCAGCAGCTCCCGACAGGGGGTGTACGAGCAGTACTTC	TRBJ2-7	NA	TRBD1	TRBV7-9
CASSLTGSNEQYF	TGCGCCAGCAGCTTGACAGGGTCTAACGAGCAGTACTTC	TRBJ2-7	NA	NA	TRBV5-1
CASSQSEIRDQPQHF	TGTGCCAGCAGCCAATCGGAGATCAGGGATCAGCCCCAGCATTTT	TRBJ1-5	NA	NA	TRBV4-2
CATSRDRGLNYEQYF	TGTGCCACCAGCAGAGATCGGGGTCTAAACTACGAGCAGTACTTC	TRBJ2-7	few	NA	TRBV15
CASSPGQTDTQYF	TGTGCCAGCAGCCCCGGGCAGACAGATACGCAGTATTTT	TRBJ2-3	NA	NA	TRBV7-9
CASSDRGYEQYF	TGTGCCAGCAGTGATCGGGGCTACGAGCAGTACTTC	TRBJ2-7	NA	NA	TRBV2
CSGSGRAGNEQFF	TGCAGCGGTAGCGGGAGGGCCGGAAATGAGCAGTTCTTC	TRBJ2-1	NA	TRBD2	TRBV29-1
CASSPTGDYNEQFF	TGCGCCAGCAGCCCAACAGGGGATTACAATGAGCAGTTCTTC	TRBJ2-1	NA	TRBD1	TRBV5-1
CASSKQLAGVDTQYF	TGTGCCAGTAGTAAACAGCTAGCGGGAGTAGATACGCAGTATTTT	TRBJ2-3	NA	TRBD2	TRBV19
CASSSRDRRGTQYGYTF	TGTGCCAGCAGCTCCCGGGACAGGAGAGGGACACAGTATGGCTACACCTTC	TRBJ1-2	NA	TRBD1	TRBV4-2
CASSSGQGGLITDTQYF	TGTGCCAGCAGCTCGGGACAGGGGGGACTGATCACAGATACGCAGTATTTT	TRBJ2-3	NA	TRBD1	TRBV5-4
CASSVRLNNEQFF	TGTGCCAGCAGCGTACGACTTAACAATGAGCAGTTCTTC	TRBJ2-1	once	NA	TRBV9
CATSSVASGTTYEQYF	TGTGCCACCAGCAGCGTAGCGAGTGGAACGACCTACGAGCAGTACTTC	TRBJ2-7	NA	NA	TRBV15
CASSLVGVRGELFF	TGCGCCAGCAGCTTGGTGGGGGTCCGCGGGGAGCTGTTTTTT	TRBJ2-2	NA	NA	TRBV5-1
CASSQDQQEGALHSAGEQYF	TGTGCCAGCAGCCAAGATCAACAGGAGGGAGCCCTTCACTCCGCGGGGGAGCAGTACTTC	TRBJ2-7	NA	NA	TRBV4-2
CASSSSGRAAEQYF	TGTGCCAGCAGCTCAAGCGGGAGAGCGGCCGAGCAGTACTTC	TRBJ2-7	NA	TRBD2	TRBV7-2
CASITGGGVGGYTF	TGTGCCAGCATTACAGGGGGCGGAGTCGGTGGCTACACCTTC	TRBJ1-2	NA	TRBD1	TRBV6-6
CASSPAGFSYEQYF	TGTGCCAGCAGCCCCGCGGGCTTCTCCTACGAGCAGTACTTC	TRBJ2-7	NA	NA	TRBV9
CAISASGGRETQYF	TGTGCCATCAGTGCTAGCGGCGGGAGGGAGACCCAGTACTTC	TRBJ2-5	once	TRBD2	TRBV10-3
CASRASENIQYF	TGTGCCAGCAGGGCCTCGGAAAACATTCAGTACTTC	TRBJ2-4	NA	NA	TRBV2
CASSLVGSMNTEAFF	TGCGCCAGCAGCTTGGTTGGCAGCATGAACACTGAAGCTTTCTTT	TRBJ1-1	NA	NA	TRBV5-1
CASSKAHEQYF	TGTGCCAGCAGCAAGGCCCACGAGCAGTACTTC	TRBJ2-7	few	NA	TRBV21-1
CASSDGGPYEQYF	TGTGCCAGCAGTGACGGGGGACCCTACGAGCAGTACTTC	TRBJ2-7	NA	NA	TRBV6-1
CAISVGAGAGTDTQYF	TGTGCCATCAGTGTCGGCGCGGGAGCAGGTACAGATACGCAGTATTTT	TRBJ2-3	NA	TRBD2	TRBV10-3
CASSMGHLNSNQPQHF	TGTGCCAGTAGTATGGGACATCTTAATAGCAATCAGCCCCAGCATTTT	TRBJ1-5	NA	NA	TRBV19
CASSLGAGQREQFF	TGCGCCAGCAGCTTGGGGGCCGGCCAAAGGGAGCAGTTCTTC	TRBJ2-1	NA	NA	TRBV5-1
CASSPREKSYEQYF	TGTGCCAGCAGCCCCAGGGAAAAAAGCTACGAGCAGTACTTC	TRBJ2-7	NA	NA	TRBV7-6
CATSRAGGPLGEQYF	TGTGCCACCAGCAGGGCTGGAGGGCCCCTCGGTGAGCAGTACTTC	TRBJ2-7	NA	NA	TRBV15
CASSLRGPRANEQYF	TGTGCCAGCAGTTTAAGAGGCCCACGGGCAAACGAGCAGTACTTC	TRBJ2-7	once	NA	TRBV27
CASSLGGLAGGQETQYF	TGTGCCAGCAGCTTAGGAGGACTAGCGGGAGGTCAAGAGACCCAGTACTTC	TRBJ2-5	NA	TRBD2	TRBV11-3
CASRGGRPSNEAFF	TGCGCCAGCAGGGGAGGCAGACCCAGCAATGAAGCTTTCTTT	TRBJ1-1	NA	NA	TRBV10-2
CASSRDGAPQETQYF	TGCGCCAGCAGCCGCGACGGGGCCCCCCAAGAGACCCAGTACTTC	TRBJ2-5	NA	NA	TRBV5-1
CASRLGASGSSYEQYF	TGTGCCAGCAGGTTAGGGGCTAGCGGGAGCTCCTACGAGCAGTACTTC	TRBJ2-7	NA	TRBD2	TRBV11-2
CASSGSSYEQYF	TGTGCCAGCAGCGGCTCCTCCTACGAGCAGTACTTC	TRBJ2-7	NA	NA	TRBV7-2
CASSISRFYGYTF	TGTGCCAGTAGTATATCGAGGTTCTATGGCTACACCTTC	TRBJ1-2	NA	NA	TRBV19
CASSSPGTTNEKLFF	TGTGCCAGCAGCTCCCCCGGGACAACTAATGAAAAACTGTTTTTT	TRBJ1-4	once	NA	TRBV9
CASSEAGGRDTQYF	TGTGCCAGCAGTGAAGCGGGAGGGAGAGATACGCAGTATTTT	TRBJ2-3	NA	TRBD2	TRBV6-4
CASSDLAGGSSYNEQFF	TGTGCCAGCAGTGATCTAGCGGGAGGAAGCTCCTACAATGAGCAGTTCTTC	TRBJ2-1	NA	TRBD2	TRBV6-4